This T cell receptor (beta chain) was profiled in a study of cytomegalovirus exposure and HLA in healthy donors. The study, taken as a whole, reports: The authors listed approximately 160 TCR beta chains as cytomegalovirus-associated. Earlier findings revealed that most TCR beta V segments proved productive either about 90% or about 30% of the time.

It was with 60 Vbeta and 13 Jbeta primers that the PCR ran. In the study's own analysis: Among the unique TCR beta chains that a later analysis counted, some 73 million in all, 9.5 million to 12 million were shared. Here immunoSEQ multiplex PCR was the method, and the copy in TCRdb shows in-frame clones only, minus some. The V and J calls and clone size come from that table; D and trimming were worked out from the DNA. The sample records approximately 110,000 clones, under 70% being singletons. Germline lookup yields CDR1 SNHLY and CDR2 FYNNEI. The CDR3 runs to 15 residues. V lost 3 bases to trimming and J lost 4 bases; unmatched junction nucleotides: 6. With regard to this clone: The antigen remains unidentified.

The specimen was PBMCs. The sequence was obtained from a man aged 30 to 39 in good health and CMV-seropositive. The gene calls are TRBV2 and TRBJ2-5; 9 bases map to TRBD2. This chain's CDR3 is CASSEVAGEGETQYF. The CDR3 DNA reads as TGTGCCAGCAGTGAGGTAGCGGGAGAAGGAGAGACCCAGTACTTC.